These T cell receptor beta chains were read from a single sample in a study of T-cell reconstitution after alpha-beta-depleted transplantation in children. One entry per CDR3 protein, called by TCRdb with MiXCR from the PCR reads. The table shows around 580,000 distinct CDR3 sequences, with more than 20% occurring only once. Sample: PBMCs, mostly from graft donor cells, taken 360 days after TCRalphabeta/CD19-depleted stem cell transplant. The receptors here all came from a boy younger than two who had a stem cell transplant for acute myeloid leukemia, so the T cells may come from the graft donor. Each CDR3 is given with its conserved first and last residue.

TRBV7-2	TRBJ2-1	CASTRTSGGVSYNEQFF
TRBV3-1	TRBJ1-3	CASSQVRGPGNTIYF
TRBV6-5	TRBJ2-1	CASSLQAGGRGNEQFF
TRBV2	TRBJ2-5	CASSESGGLETQYF
TRBV12-3/TRBV12-4	TRBJ1-2	CASRAGDYGYTF
TRBV20-1	TRBJ1-1	CSAIRDRRVNTEAFF
TRBV28	TRBJ2-1	CASSFGGGTYNEQFF
TRBV10-3	TRBJ2-5	CASRLEGQETQYF
TRBV7-9	TRBJ1-1	CASSSGSGAQNAEAFF
TRBV12-3/TRBV12-4	TRBJ2-3	CASSLNRGPGTDTQYF
TRBV7-3	TRBJ2-3	CASSSLSASTDTQYF
TRBV12-3/TRBV12-4	TRBJ1-1	CASSFGRGTEAFF
TRBV12-3/TRBV12-4	TRBJ1-4	CASSSTGWLFF
TRBV12-3/TRBV12-4	TRBJ2-2	CASSSARDRGPRTGELFF
TRBV7-2	TRBJ2-1	CASSLAQVAGLYEQFF
TRBV12-3/TRBV12-4	TRBJ2-3	CASSLGSGTGTADTQYF
TRBV7-2	TRBJ2-3	CASSQMGSGGTDTQYF
TRBV7-2	TRBJ2-3	CASSLDSGEGTDTQYF
TRBV12-2	TRBJ1-2	CASRLGQDWYGYTF
TRBV12-3/TRBV12-4	TRBJ2-7	CASIRTGTGNHEQYF
TRBV20-1	TRBJ2-7	CSARLRLSYEQYF
TRBV7-2	TRBJ2-2	CASSLFKGMVTGELFF
TRBV12-3/TRBV12-4	TRBJ2-4	CASSHATAAKNIQYF
TRBV13	TRBJ2-5	CASRGTDQETQYF
TRBV11-2	TRBJ2-6	CASSLVGGPPGFSGANVLTF
TRBV14	TRBJ2-7	CASSQPGQGSYEQYF
TRBV3-1	TRBJ2-5	CASSLRGLAGIETQYF
TRBV6-6	TRBJ2-3	CASSLLVDTQYF
TRBV6-5	TRBJ2-3	CASSYGGGWSTDTQYF